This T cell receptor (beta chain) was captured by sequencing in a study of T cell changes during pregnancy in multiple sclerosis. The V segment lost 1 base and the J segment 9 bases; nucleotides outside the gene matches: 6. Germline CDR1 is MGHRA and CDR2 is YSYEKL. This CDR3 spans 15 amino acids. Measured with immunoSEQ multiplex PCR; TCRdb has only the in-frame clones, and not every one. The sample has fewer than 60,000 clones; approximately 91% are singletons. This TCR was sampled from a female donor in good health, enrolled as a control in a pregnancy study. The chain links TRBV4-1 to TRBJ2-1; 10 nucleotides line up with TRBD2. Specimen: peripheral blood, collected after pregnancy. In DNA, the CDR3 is TGCGCCAGCAGCCAAGCCAGCGGGAGGGCCATTGAGCAGTTCTTC. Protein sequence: CASSQASGRAIEQFF.